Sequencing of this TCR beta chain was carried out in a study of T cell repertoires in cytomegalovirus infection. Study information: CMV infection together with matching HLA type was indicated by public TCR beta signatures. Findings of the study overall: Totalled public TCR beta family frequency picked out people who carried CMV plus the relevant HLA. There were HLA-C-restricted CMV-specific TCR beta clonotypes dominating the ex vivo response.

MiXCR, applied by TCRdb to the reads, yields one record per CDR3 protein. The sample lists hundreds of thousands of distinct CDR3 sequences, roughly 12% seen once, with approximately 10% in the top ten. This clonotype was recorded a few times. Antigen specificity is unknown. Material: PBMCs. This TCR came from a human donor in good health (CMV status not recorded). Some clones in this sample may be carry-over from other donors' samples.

CDR3 DNA: TGTGCCAGCAGTTCCTCTACTGGGACAGGATTGAGCTGGGATGAGCAGTTCTTC. This translates into CASSSSTGTGLSWDEQFF. V is TRBV28 and J is TRBJ2-1, with 8 bases lining up with TRBD1. Germline V CDR1 and CDR2: MDHEN, SYDVKM. V gave up 4 bases and J gave up 8 bases; unmatched junction bases: 19. The CDR3 runs 18 residues.